The 8 T cell receptor beta chains below were found in one sample sequenced in a study of shared clonotypes between healthy human individuals. TCRdb keeps only in-frame clones here, not all; method: immunoSEQ multiplex PCR. Among roughly 2,300,000 clones listed, roughly 92% were seen once. The sequencing sample was made of naive CD4+ T cells from PBMCs. Subset here: CD45RA+ positively selected. The receptors shown here come from a man aged 18 to 30 in good health. Some clones in this sample may be carry-over from other donors' samples.

V and J are TRBV2 and TRBJ1-5, with 7 nucleotides matching TRBD1. The trim removed 6 bases at V and 0 bases at J, leaving 8 bases unmatched. The CDR3 covers 16 residues. Germline assignment: CDR1 SNHLY and CDR2 FYNNEI. The CDR3 is CASRSGQKVSNQPQHF. In DNA form, the CDR3 reads TGTGCCAGCAGATCGGGACAGAAGGTTAGCAATCAGCCCCAGCATTTT.

The gene calls are TRBV7-3 and TRBJ2-1; TRBD2 agrees at 9 bases. Germline V CDR1 and CDR2: SGHTA, FQGTGA. V trimming: 3 bases; J trimming: 7 bases; junction bases outside the gene matches: 7. The CDR3 is 15 amino acids. CDR3 protein: CASSFQGLAGNEQFF. The DNA of the CDR3 is TGTGCCAGCAGCTTCCAAGGGCTAGCGGGAAATGAGCAGTTCTTC.

The chain carries TRBV5-1 and TRBJ1-3; D gene unclear. V was shortened by 4 bases and J by 0 bases, with 14 bases between the two germline ends. Germline CDR1 and CDR2: SGHRS and YFSETQ. The CDR3 has 16 amino acids. CDR3 nucleotide sequence: TGCGCCAGCAGCACTGAACAGTCACGCTCTGGAAACACCATATATTTT. Translating it yields CASSTEQSRSGNTIYF. Full variable domain (rest looked up from reference TRBV5-1 and TRBJ1-3): KAGVTQTPRYLIKTRGQQVTLSCSPISGHRSVSWYQQTPGQGLQFLFEYFSETQRNKGNFPGRFSGRQFSNSRSEMNVSTLELGDSALYLCASSTEQSRSGNTIYFGEGSWLTVV.

The gene calls are TRBV10-2 and TRBJ2-3, with D perhaps TRBD1 or TRBD2 (5 bases each). The CDR3 runs to 15 residues. CDR1 and CDR2 from the germline V gene are WSHSY and SAAADI. V was trimmed by 0 bases and J by 9 bases, leaving 16 bases between them. The CDR3 DNA follows: TGCGCCAGCAGTGAGTCGGGACCCTTTCAGGCCACGCAGTATTTT. Protein: CASSESGPFQATQYF.

The chain recombines TRBV30 with TRBJ1-1, with a possible D match to TRBD1 (6 bases). Germline V CDR1 and CDR2: GTSNPN, SVGIG (reference sequence). This CDR3 spans 12 amino acids. Trimming shortened V by 3 bases and J by 4 bases, and 9 bases separated the two germline ends. The chain's CDR3 is CAWSRGFTEAFF. CDR3 bases: TGTGCCTGGAGCAGGGGATTCACTGAAGCTTTCTTT.

This chain joins TRBV29-1 and TRBJ2-7, with a weak D call TRBD2 (7 bases). V was trimmed by 0 bases and J by 1 base, leaving 19 bases between them. The CDR3 has 17 amino acids. Looked up from germline, CDR1 is SQVTM and CDR2 is ANQGSEA. CDR3 bases: TGCAGCGTTGAAGAGGGGGGGGCAGGGTTTAGATCCTACGAGCAGTACTTC. It codes for CSVEEGGAGFRSYEQYF.

The count of this clone is one. The chain is built from TRBV9 and TRBJ2-7; 7 bases fit TRBD1. Germline trimming cut 2 bases from V and 4 bases from J; bases unmatched to any gene: 9. The CDR3 is 15 amino acids. Germline-derived CDR1 and CDR2 are SGDLS and YYNGEE. CDR3 protein: CASSVGSDRAYEQYF. The CDR3 nucleotides read TGTGCCAGCAGCGTCGGGTCAGACAGGGCTTACGAGCAGTACTTC.

This rearrangement joins TRBV7-3 to TRBJ1-1; D is unresolved. This CDR3 is 15 amino acids long. Germline assignment: CDR1 SGHTA and CDR2 FQGTGA. V lost 5 bases and J 7 bases, leaving 20 bases between the germline ends. Here the CDR3 reads CASSLTTRGSGEAFF. CDR3 coding DNA: TGTGCCAGCAGCCTGACCACCCGGGGATCAGGTGAAGCTTTCTTT.